The rows below give T cell receptor beta chains drawn from one sample of a study of T-cell memory formation after mild COVID-19. Each CDR3 protein is one row after TCRdb ran MiXCR on the 5' RACE reads. The sample comprises 400,000 to 500,000 distinct CDR3 sequences, approximately 24% of which are singletons, and around 8.8% rests with the top ten. Sequencing used PBMCs or a T cell subset sorted from them (not recorded which). All receptors come from an adult woman who had mild COVID-19 (a few samples of this study predate the infection). Cell type and time point are not known. Each CDR3 is given with its conserved first and last residue. The D gene is left open where the match is weak. Expanded clones get a size class; other rows say once, few or many, or leave the size out.

abundance	v_gene	j_gene	d_gene	CDR3nt	CDR3aa
.	TRBV20-1	TRBJ2-5	TRBD2	TGCAGTGCTAGAGATTTCCTAGCGGGGGGAGAGACCCAGTACTTC	CSARDFLAGGETQYF
.	TRBV7-8	TRBJ2-1	TRBD2	TGTGCCAGCAGCCCTAGCGGCGATGAGCAGTTCTTC	CASSPSGDEQFF
.	TRBV6-2/TRBV6-3	TRBJ2-5	TRBD2	TGTGCCAGCAGTTACCTCGGACTAGCGGGAAAAGAGACCCAGTACTTC	CASSYLGLAGKETQYF
few	TRBV11-3	TRBJ1-1	TRBD1	TGTGCCAGCAGCTCCAGGACAGGGGCTCTCACTGAAGCTTTCTTT	CASSSRTGALTEAFF
few	TRBV7-2	TRBJ1-6	.	TGTGCCAGCAGCTTAGTGGGCTCCTTTGGTAATTCACCCCTCCACTTT	CASSLVGSFGNSPLHF
many	TRBV14	TRBJ2-3	TRBD2	TGTGCCAGCAGCCGAGGACTAGCGGGGATCAGGACACGAGATACGCAGTATTTT	CASSRGLAGIRTRDTQYF
.	TRBV7-9	TRBJ2-1	TRBD2	TGTGCCAGCAGCCCCCGACTAGCGGGATTAGGAAACAATGAGCAGTTCTTC	CASSPRLAGLGNNEQFF
.	TRBV5-1	TRBJ1-1	TRBD1	TGCGCCAGCAGCTTGTCCCCCACAGGGGGAACTGAAGCTTTCTTT	CASSLSPTGGTEAFF
few	TRBV5-1	TRBJ2-3	TRBD2	TGCGCCAGCAGCCCGGGACTAGCGGGCTCTATCGGGACGCAGTATTTT	CASSPGLAGSIGTQYF
.	TRBV12-3/TRBV12-4	TRBJ1-5	TRBD1	TGTGCCAGCAGTTTCGAAGGGGGCCATCAGCCCCAGCATTTT	CASSFEGGHQPQHF
many	TRBV7-6	TRBJ2-5	TRBD1	TGTGCCAGCACCTGGGACAGGGGATTAGAGACCCAGTACTTC	CASTWDRGLETQYF
.	TRBV29-1	TRBJ2-1	.	TGCAGCGTCTCCTCCCGGACTAACAGTGAGCAGTTCTTC	CSVSSRTNSEQFF
few	TRBV15	TRBJ2-5	TRBD2	TGTGCCACCAGCAGAGACAAGCGGGGGGGCCAAGAGACCCAGTACTTC	CATSRDKRGGQETQYF
.	TRBV24-1	TRBJ2-2	TRBD1	TGTGCCACCAGTGATTATCAGGGGACAGGGACCACCGGAGAGTTGTTTTTT	CATSDYQGTGTTGELFF
many	TRBV6-5	TRBJ2-1	TRBD2	TGTGCCAGCAGTCAACTAGCGGGAGGGTTCAATGAGCAGTTCTTC	CASSQLAGGFNEQFF
.	TRBV5-1	TRBJ2-1	TRBD2	TGCGCCAGCGACACCAGGACTAGCGGGAGGAAGTACAATGAGCAGTTCTTC	CASDTRTSGRKYNEQFF